Below, 18 T cell receptor beta chains from the same sample are listed, as sequenced in a study of blood T cell repertoires in COVID-19. This table comes from immunoSEQ multiplex PCR, and its TCRdb copy is limited to in-frame clones, with some not included. Of 400,000 or so clones detected, more than 75% appear once; the ten largest clones hold around 2.9%. The sample comprised peripheral blood. The receptors were gathered from a human donor in a cohort sampled during active COVID-19.

The V and J genes are TRBV29-1 and TRBJ1-1; TRBD1 aligns across 7 bases. This CDR3 is built from 12 residues. Per germline, CDR1 SQVTM and CDR2 ANQGSEA. Trimming at V came to 7 bases and at J to 1 base, leaving 3 bases not matched to a gene. The CDR3 nucleotides read TGCAGCGCCGGGACAGCGAACACTGAAGCTTTCTTT. It encodes CSAGTANTEAFF.

The chain carries TRBV4-2 and TRBJ1-4, with a possible D match to TRBD1 (5 bases). Looked up from germline, CDR1 is LGHNA and CDR2 is YNFKEQ. The CDR3 loop spans 16 amino acids. With 0 bases removed from V and 0 bases from J, the gap between germline ends came to 8 bases. CDR3 in DNA: TGTGCCAGCAGCCAAGATGGGGCAGCAACTAATGAAAAACTGTTTTTT. Translation gives CASSQDGAATNEKLFF.

V and J are TRBV4-2 and TRBJ1-2; possible D gene TRBD1, 6 bases. With 2 bases removed from V and 4 bases from J, the gap between germline ends came to 23 bases. Germline lookup yields CDR1 LGHNA and CDR2 YNFKEQ. CDR3 length equals 18 residues. The CDR3 DNA sequence: TGTGCCAGCAGCCAATCTTCAGCCGGGACAAATTATGGCTATGGCTACACCTTC. Translation gives CASSQSSAGTNYGYGYTF.

A single count supports this clone. The V and J genes are TRBV29-1 and TRBJ1-2; D is unresolved. The CDR3 is 13 residues long. Germline values: CDR1 SQVTM, CDR2 ANQGSEA. V gave up 4 bases and J gave up 7 bases, with 16 bases separating them. CDR3 DNA sequence: TGCAGCGTTGCGGTCCTTCAACGAGCTGGCTACACCTTC. This codes for CSVAVLQRAGYTF.

The rearrangement links TRBV3-1 (or the pseudogene TRBV3-2) to TRBJ2-3; TRBD2 agrees at 9 bases. CDR1 and CDR2 from the germline V gene are LGHDT and YNNKEL (reference sequence). This CDR3 contains 13 residues. With V trimmed by 1 base and J by 15 bases, 8 bases remained unmatched. The CDR3 DNA reads as TGTGCCAGCAGCCAAGGGGTGGGGACTAGCAAATATTTT. Translating it yields CASSQGVGTSKYF.

V and J are TRBV19 and TRBJ2-3; D not certain. The germline gives CDR1 LNHDA, CDR2 SQIVND (reference sequence). The CDR3 loop spans 15 amino acids. The germline V and J ends were trimmed by 3 bases and 0 bases, with 10 bases remaining between them. This CDR3 reads CASSIDTSSTDTQYF. The CDR3 DNA reads TGTGCCAGTAGTATCGATACTTCTAGCACAGATACGCAGTATTTT.

This chain uses TRBV15 with TRBJ2-1; 11 nucleotides line up with TRBD2. Germline V lookup: CDR1 LNHNV, CDR2 YYDKDF (reference sequence). CDR3 size: 16 residues. The V and J ends lost 5 bases and 6 bases, in that order; junction bases with no gene match: 9. CDR3 region: CATSGPLAGVGNEQFF. The DNA for the CDR3 is TGTGCCACCAGCGGACCACTAGCGGGAGTTGGCAATGAGCAGTTCTTC.

This clone was counted once. The rearrangement links TRBV5-8 to TRBJ2-1; tentatively, D is TRBD1 (6 bases). The CDR3 is 15 residues long. Germline CDR1 SGHTS, CDR2 YDEGEE. V was clipped by 2 bases and J by 8 bases, with 17 bases between them. For the CDR3, the DNA is TGTGCCAGCAGCTTCAGGGACACTAGAATCCATGAGCAGTTCTTC. Protein: CASSFRDTRIHEQFF.

Notes on this clone: One end of the junction varies from germline; a read error may be responsible. The CDR3 loop reads CASSPITLFETQYF. Here the CDR3 DNA reads TGTGCTAGCAGCCCTATAACCCTCTTCGAGACCCAGTACTTC. This chain connects TRBV7-8 to TRBJ2-5; unclear D gene. The CDR3 sequence is 14 residues long. CDR1 is SGHVS, CDR2 FQNEAQ, per germline.

This chain links TRBV12-3 or TRBV12-4 with TRBJ1-5, with unresolved D. Trimming removed 3 bases from V and 7 bases from J, with 10 bases in between. The CDR3 length is 13 residues. The CDR3 region is CASSFGFGQPQHF. The DNA of the CDR3 is TGTGCCAGCAGTTTTGGTTTCGGGCAGCCCCAGCATTTT.

The chain uses TRBV5-1 and TRBJ1-4, with D possibly matching TRBD1 (6 bases). The germline V and J ends were trimmed by 4 bases and 3 bases, with 16 bases remaining between them. Germline lookup yields CDR1 SGHRS and CDR2 YFSETQ. The length of the CDR3 is 16 residues. The CDR3 bases are TGCGCCAGCAGCGCCGGGGGGGCGGCGGCTAATGAAAAACTGTTTTTT. It specifies CASSAGGAAANEKLFF.

This chain connects TRBV2 to TRBJ2-3; the match to TRBD2 covers 12 bases. The CDR3 has 15 amino acids. J lost 5 bases, V lost 5 bases, and 5 bases had no gene match. From germline, CDR1 is SNHLY and CDR2 FYNNEI. CDR3 region: CASSRLAGVVDTQYF. CDR3 nucleotides: TGTGCCAGCAGTCGACTAGCGGGAGTGGTAGATACGCAGTATTTT.

As DNA, the CDR3 is TGTGCCAGCAGCCAAGATCGCTGGGGGACAGGGGGCTACGAGCAGTACTTC. Amino acids: CASSQDRWGTGGYEQYF. The chain links TRBV3-1 (or the pseudogene TRBV3-2) to TRBJ2-7, with TRBD1 identical over 11 bases. Germline V lookup: CDR1 LGHDT, CDR2 YNNKEL (reference sequence). J lost 3 bases, V lost 0 bases, and 7 bases had no gene match. The CDR3 spans 17 residues.

V usage is TRBV6-1 and J usage is TRBJ1-2; 9 bases are shared with TRBD1. V lost 1 base to trimming and J lost 4 bases; unmatched junction nucleotides: 13. The CDR3 is 18 amino acids. Looked up from germline, CDR1 is MNHNS and CDR2 is SASEGT. The CDR3 protein is CASSEGLGQGNILYGYTF. As DNA, the CDR3 is TGTGCCAGCAGTGAAGGTTTGGGACAGGGAAATATCCTCTATGGCTACACCTTC.

The J gene is TRBJ1-5, the V gene TRBV5-6, with no clear D. CDR1 is SGHDT, CDR2 YYEEEE, per germline. V was pared by 2 bases and J by 1 base, with 7 bases between. The CDR3 totals 14 residues. CDR3 protein: CASSFRGSNQPQHF. CDR3 DNA sequence: TGTGCCAGCAGCTTCCGGGGAAGCAATCAGCCCCAGCATTTT.

This clone was recorded once. The rearrangement uses TRBV27 and TRBJ2-7, with a weak D call TRBD1 (6 bases). Per germline, CDR1 MNHEY and CDR2 SMNVEV (reference sequence). Trimming stripped 2 bases from V and 6 bases from J, with 14 bases between. This CDR3 region has 14 residues. In nucleotides, the CDR3 is TGTGCCAGCAGTTTAGGAAGGGGGTGGGGCGAGCAGTACTTC. It is translated as CASSLGRGWGEQYF.

This sequence joins TRBV10-3 and TRBJ2-1; perhaps TRBD2 as D (6 bases). Trimming stripped 3 bases from V and 8 bases from J, with 14 bases between. The CDR3 sequence is 14 residues long. CDR1 is ENHRY, CDR2 SYGVKD, per germline. The CDR3 sequence: CAISESLALDEQFF. CDR3 DNA sequence: TGTGCCATCAGTGAAAGCCTAGCGTTGGATGAGCAGTTCTTC.

The J gene is TRBJ1-2, the V gene TRBV28, with D possibly TRBD1 on 6 matching bases. CDR1 is MDHEN and CDR2 is SYDVKM in the germline V gene. The length of the CDR3 is 15 residues. V shed 6 bases and J shed 9 bases, with 23 bases lying between them. CDR3: CASRESAGEGSSYTF. The CDR3 DNA follows: TGTGCCAGCAGAGAGTCCGCAGGGGAAGGTTCGAGCTACACCTTC.